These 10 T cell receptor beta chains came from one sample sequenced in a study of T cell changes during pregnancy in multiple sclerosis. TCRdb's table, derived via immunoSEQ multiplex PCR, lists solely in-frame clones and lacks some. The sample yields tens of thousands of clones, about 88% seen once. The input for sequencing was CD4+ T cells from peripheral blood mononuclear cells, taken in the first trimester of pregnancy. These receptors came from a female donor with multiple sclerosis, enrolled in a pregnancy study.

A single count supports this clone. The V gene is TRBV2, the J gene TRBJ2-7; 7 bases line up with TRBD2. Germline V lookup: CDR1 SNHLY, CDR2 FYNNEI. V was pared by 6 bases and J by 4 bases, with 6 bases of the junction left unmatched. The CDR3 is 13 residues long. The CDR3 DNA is TGTGCCAGCAGGGCTAGCGGACCTTACGAGCAGTACTTC. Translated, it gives CASRASGPYEQYF.

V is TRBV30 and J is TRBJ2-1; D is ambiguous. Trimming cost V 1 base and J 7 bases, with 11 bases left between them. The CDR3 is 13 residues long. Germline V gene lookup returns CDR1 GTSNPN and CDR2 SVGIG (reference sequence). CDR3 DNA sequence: TGTGCCTGGAGTGAGGCTAGGTTTAATGAGCAGTTCTTC. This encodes CAWSEARFNEQFF.

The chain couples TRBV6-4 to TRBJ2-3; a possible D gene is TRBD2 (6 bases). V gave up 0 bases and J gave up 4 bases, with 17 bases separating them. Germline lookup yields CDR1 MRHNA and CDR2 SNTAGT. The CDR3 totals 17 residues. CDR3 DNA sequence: TGTGCCAGCAGTGACTCTCCGGGCGGAGGGTCCTCAGATACGCAGTATTTT. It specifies CASSDSPGGGSSDTQYF.

This CDR3 reads CASSPPPGQGAGEQFF. The CDR3 bases are TGTGCCAGCAGCCCACCTCCGGGACAGGGGGCGGGCGAGCAGTTCTTC. The chain has TRBV9 and TRBJ2-1; TRBD1 aligns across 12 bases. The CDR3 length is 16 residues. Germline-derived CDR1 and CDR2 are SGDLS and YYNGEE. Germline trimming cut 4 bases from V and 10 bases from J; bases unmatched to any gene: 12.

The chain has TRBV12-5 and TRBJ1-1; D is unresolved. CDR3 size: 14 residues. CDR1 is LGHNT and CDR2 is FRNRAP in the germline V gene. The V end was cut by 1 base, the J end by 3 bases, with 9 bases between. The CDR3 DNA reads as TGTGCTAGTGGTTTGGGACACGGCCACACTGAAGCTTTCTTT. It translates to CASGLGHGHTEAFF.

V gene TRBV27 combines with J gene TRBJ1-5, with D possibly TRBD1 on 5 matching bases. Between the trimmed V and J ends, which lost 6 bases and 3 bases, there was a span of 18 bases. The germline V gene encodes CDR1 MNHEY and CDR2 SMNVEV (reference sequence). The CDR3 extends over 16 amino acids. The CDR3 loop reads CASSPPGGSLNQPQHF. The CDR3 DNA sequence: TGTGCCAGCAGCCCCCCGGGGGGGTCCCTCAATCAGCCCCAGCATTTT.

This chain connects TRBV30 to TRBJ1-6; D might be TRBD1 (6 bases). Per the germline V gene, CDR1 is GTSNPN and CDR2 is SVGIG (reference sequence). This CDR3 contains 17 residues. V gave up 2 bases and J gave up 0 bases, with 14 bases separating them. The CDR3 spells CAWSSGTQSSYNSPLHF. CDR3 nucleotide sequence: TGTGCCTGGAGTTCCGGGACACAGAGCTCCTATAATTCACCCCTCCACTTT.

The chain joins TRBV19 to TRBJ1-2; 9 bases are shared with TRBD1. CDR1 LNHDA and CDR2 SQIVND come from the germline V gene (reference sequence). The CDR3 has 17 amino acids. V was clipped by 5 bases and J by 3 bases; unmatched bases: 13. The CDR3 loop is CASSPDSGTGMYYGYTF. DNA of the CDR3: TGTGCCAGTAGTCCCGACTCCGGGACAGGGATGTACTATGGCTACACCTTC.

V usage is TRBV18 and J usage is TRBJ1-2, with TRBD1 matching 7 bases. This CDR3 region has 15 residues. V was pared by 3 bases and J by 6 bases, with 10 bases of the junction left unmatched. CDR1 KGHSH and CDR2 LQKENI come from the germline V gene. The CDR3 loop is CASSPERDRVNGYTF. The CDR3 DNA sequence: TGTGCCAGCTCACCCGAACGAGACAGGGTAAATGGCTACACCTTC.

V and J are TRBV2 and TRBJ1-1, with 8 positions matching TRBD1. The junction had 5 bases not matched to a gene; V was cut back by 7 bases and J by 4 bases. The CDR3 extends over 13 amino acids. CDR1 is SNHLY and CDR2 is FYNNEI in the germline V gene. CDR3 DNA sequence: TGTGCCAGCACCACAGGGGGACGCACTGAAGCTTTCTTT. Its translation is CASTTGGRTEAFF.